This TCR beta chain was retrieved from a study of T cells in localized non-small cell lung cancer. Findings of the study overall: Exceeding tumor, uninvolved adjacent lung had the highest T cell clonality. Analysis by sequencing included only one tumor region, so heterogeneity remains possible.

Germline V gene sequence: CDR1 MDHEN, CDR2 SYDVKM. This CDR3 spans 17 amino acids. The V and J ends lost 5 bases and 5 bases respectively, with 25 bases between them. Regarding this clone: No antigen is known for it.

TCRdb keeps only in-frame clones here, not all; method: immunoSEQ multiplex PCR. The table lists 30,000 to 35,000 clones, about nine tenths of them singletons. The origin of this receptor is a female donor older than 55 with stage I lung adenocarcinoma. Source: peripheral blood, taken before any cancer treatment. The chain has TRBV28 and TRBJ2-7, with D possibly matching TRBD2 (6 bases). In DNA form, the CDR3 reads TGTGCCAGCAGTACTTCCGGGACTTCCAACCGGTTCCACGAGCAGTACTTC. It specifies CASSTSGTSNRFHEQYF.